One sample yielded the 17 T cell receptor beta chains listed below, sequenced in a study of OX40 agonist ivuxolimab in advanced cancers. The assay was immunoSEQ multiplex PCR, and TCRdb's table has in-frame clones only and misses some. Here the sample spans about 35,000 clones, 70% to 85% being singletons. Material: CD4+ or CD8+ T cells sorted from blood, obtained in a trial of the OX40 agonist ivuxolimab. The receptor source for this set is an adult with an advanced solid tumor such as melanoma, head and neck, liver or kidney cancer.

Of note for this clone: A junction boundary mismatches the germline segment, possibly from a read error. V and J are TRBV10-3 and TRBJ1-6; TRBD1 is a possible D gene (6 bases). This CDR3 is built from 16 residues. Germline assignment: CDR1 ENHRY and CDR2 SYGVKD. This CDR3 reads CASSYSRRGSDSPLHF. CDR3 DNA sequence: TGTGCCAGCAGTTACTCGCGCAGGGGATCAGATTCACCCCTCCACTTT.

The rearrangement joins TRBV5-4 to TRBJ2-7; D tentatively reads TRBD1 or TRBD2 (6 bases each). The CDR3 loop spans 15 amino acids. The germline V and J ends were trimmed by 3 bases and 2 bases, with 15 bases remaining between them. Germline values: CDR1 SGHNT, CDR2 YYREEE (reference sequence). The CDR3 is CASSWATGGAYEQYF. Written as DNA, the CDR3 is TGTGCCAGCAGCTGGGCGACAGGCGGGGCCTACGAGCAGTACTTC.

The table lists this clone with a count of one. The V call is TRBV10-1, the J call TRBJ1-2; no firm D call. Trimming left V 2 bases short and J 1 base short, with 14 bases between. In germline, CDR1 is WNHNN, CDR2 SYGVQD (reference sequence). This CDR3 is 16 amino acids long. CDR3: CASSEGSDQLNYGYTF. CDR3 in DNA: TGCGCCAGCAGTGAGGGCTCGGATCAACTTAACTATGGCTACACCTTC.

The gene calls are TRBV11-2 and TRBJ1-1, with D uncertain. Germline CDR1 SGHAT, CDR2 FQNNGV. The ends were cut back, 0 bases at V and 4 bases at J, with 12 bases in the middle. The CDR3 totals 15 residues. CDR3 DNA: TGTGCCAGCAGCTTAGATCGGGGAGGATCCACTGAAGCTTTCTTT. Amino acids: CASSLDRGGSTEAFF.

The chain uses TRBV28 and TRBJ2-1; D gene unclear. Germline CDR1 and CDR2: MDHEN and SYDVKM. The CDR3 has 12 amino acids. The V and J ends lost 2 bases and 4 bases respectively, with 3 bases between them. CDR3 coding DNA: TGTGCCAGCAGTTTAGGTTACAATGAGCAGTTCTTC. Protein: CASSLGYNEQFF.

The V and J genes are TRBV30 and TRBJ1-2; 7 bases are a match to TRBD1. Germline loops: CDR1 GTSNPN, CDR2 SVGIG (reference sequence). The V and J ends lost 3 bases and 4 bases, in that order; junction bases with no gene match: 11. The CDR3 is made up of 15 amino acids. This CDR3 reads CAWRETGSNSYGYTF. The CDR3 DNA sequence: TGTGCCTGGAGGGAGACAGGGAGTAATAGCTATGGCTACACCTTC.

The chain combines TRBV18 with TRBJ1-5; D call uncertain. Germline CDR1 KGHSH, CDR2 LQKENI. V was trimmed by 5 bases and J by 0 bases, leaving 2 bases between them. The CDR3 has 12 amino acids. The DNA of the CDR3 is TGTGCCAGCTCAGATAGCAATCAGCCCCAGCATTTT. Encoded protein: CASSDSNQPQHF.

In its sample, this clone was seen once. The chain recombines TRBV5-1 with TRBJ1-2; D may be TRBD1 (6 bases). Germline V CDR1 and CDR2: SGHRS, YFSETQ. The CDR3 totals 11 residues. V lost 7 bases and J 8 bases, leaving 12 bases between the germline ends. CDR3 residues: CASWGGEGYTF. CDR3 in DNA: TGCGCCAGCTGGGGGGGCGAAGGCTACACCTTC.

In DNA form, the CDR3 reads TGTGCCAGCAAGGGGGCTGGCTATGGCTACACCTTC. Its translation: CASKGAGYGYTF. This rearrangement joins TRBV27 to TRBJ1-2; the match to TRBD1 covers 7 bases. CDR1 is MNHEY and CDR2 is SMNVEV in the germline V gene (reference sequence). V lost 7 bases to trimming and J lost 4 bases; unmatched junction nucleotides: 3. This CDR3 region has 12 residues.

A single count supports this clone. The V gene is TRBV2, the J gene TRBJ1-6; D may be TRBD1 (5 bases). V dropped 5 bases and J dropped 7 bases, with 15 bases sitting between them. This CDR3 is built from 15 residues. Germline V gene data show CDR1 as SNHLY and CDR2 as FYNNEI. CDR3 in amino acids: CASSMRGAGNSPLHF. In nucleotides, the CDR3 is TGTGCCAGCAGTATGCGAGGGGCTGGGAATTCACCCCTCCACTTT. Complete variable domain (other parts from reference TRBV2 and TRBJ1-6): EPEVTQTPSHQVTQMGQEVILRCVPISNHLYFYWYRQILGQKVEFLVSFYNNEISEKSEIFDDQFSVERPDGSNFTLKIRSTKLEDSAMYFCASSMRGAGNSPLHFGNGTRLTVT.

The V call is TRBV7-9, the J call TRBJ1-2; 7 bases map to TRBD1. This CDR3 has 16 amino acids. Germline lookup yields CDR1 SEHNR and CDR2 FQNEAQ (reference sequence). Trimming cost V 5 bases and J 0 bases; bases outside gene matches: 9. The CDR3 DNA follows: TGTGCCAGCAGCCCTAAGGGACAGCCAGCTAACTATGGCTACACCTTC. It encodes CASSPKGQPANYGYTF.

V gene TRBV6-6 combines with J gene TRBJ1-2; maybe TRBD1 (5 bases). CDR3 length equals 11 residues. V shed 8 bases and J shed 7 bases, with 11 bases lying between them. CDR1 is MNHNY, CDR2 SVGAGI, per germline (reference sequence). CDR3 in amino acids: CASQGDFGYTF. DNA for the CDR3: TGTGCCAGCCAAGGGGACTTTGGCTACACCTTC.

The J gene is TRBJ2-1, the V gene TRBV4-1; D unclear. Trimming took 3 bases from V and 4 from J, leaving 16 bases between them. The CDR3 loop spans 16 amino acids. The germline CDR1 and CDR2 sequences are MGHRA and YSYEKL. DNA for the CDR3: TGCGCCAGCAGCCAGAACTGGTTGGTACAGTACAATGAGCAGTTCTTC. Amino acid sequence: CASSQNWLVQYNEQFF.

The genes are TRBV27 and TRBJ2-7, with TRBD2 matching over 7 bases. This CDR3 has 16 residues. Germline trimming cut 2 bases from V and 0 bases from J; bases unmatched to any gene: 7. Germline values: CDR1 MNHEY, CDR2 SMNVEV (reference sequence). CDR3: CASSLTRAGSSYEQYF. CDR3 in DNA: TGTGCCAGCAGTTTAACTCGAGCGGGGAGCTCCTACGAGCAGTACTTC.

V gene TRBV7-9 combines with J gene TRBJ1-4; TRBD1 matches 7 bases. Losses at the gene ends were 5 bases for V and 3 bases for J; bases not matched to a gene: 6. This CDR3 region has 15 residues. Germline CDR1 reads SEHNR; CDR2 reads FQNEAQ (reference sequence). In nucleotides, the CDR3 is TGTGCCAGCAGCAAAGACAGGGCTCCTAATGAAAAACTGTTTTTT. It specifies CASSKDRAPNEKLFF.

This clone was recorded once. This CDR3 reads CASSLAGTGNYEQYV. The DNA of the CDR3 is TGTGCCAGCAGCTTAGCAGGGACGGGAAACTACGAGCAGTACGTC. The rearrangement links TRBV7-8 to TRBJ2-7, with D possibly called TRBD1 or TRBD2 (5 bases each). Trimming pared 0 bases from V and 3 bases from J, leaving 12 bases between. Germline lookup yields CDR1 SGHVS and CDR2 FQNEAQ. The CDR3 sequence is 15 residues long.

This clone showed up just a few times. The chain joins TRBV5-6 to TRBJ2-1, with 7 bases identical to TRBD1. The CDR3 length is 12 residues. Per the germline V gene, CDR1 is SGHDT and CDR2 is YYEEEE. Unmatched junction bases numbered 5, after V lost 6 bases and J lost 8 bases. CDR3: CASTRDSYEQFF. The CDR3 DNA reads as TGTGCCAGCACCAGGGACAGCTATGAGCAGTTCTTC.